A selection of T cell receptor beta chains follows, all from one sample in a study of blood T cell repertoires in COVID-19. The method was immunoSEQ multiplex PCR; TCRdb's version includes in-frame clones alone and lacks a portion of them. The sample yields roughly 250,000 clones, 65% to 85% seen once. Input material: peripheral blood. These receptors were obtained from a woman in her forties with active or convalescent COVID-19. Both conserved end residues are part of each CDR3. D genes are given only for firm matches. Rows may omit the clone size; those that give it use once, few, many or a size class.

J gene | clone size | D gene | V gene | CDR3 protein | CDR3 DNA
TRBJ2-4 | once | TRBD1 | TRBV3-1/TRBV3-2 | CASSHGQGGIQYF | TGTGCCAGCAGCCACGGACAGGGGGGCATTCAGTACTTC
TRBJ2-3 | NA | TRBD2 | TRBV19 | CASSRLAGGKSTDTQYF | TGTGCCAGTAGTAGACTAGCGGGGGGGAAAAGCACAGATACGCAGTATTTT
TRBJ1-5 | NA | TRBD1 | TRBV3-1/TRBV3-2 | CASSLIPDRASNQPQHF | TGTGCCAGCAGCCTAATTCCCGACAGGGCTAGCAATCAGCCCCAGCATTTT
TRBJ2-7 | NA | TRBD2 | TRBV18 | CASSPLAGGAYEQYF | TGTGCCAGCTCACCTTTGGCGGGGGGTGCCTACGAGCAGTACTTC
TRBJ2-3 | NA | TRBD1 | TRBV5-1 | CASSSGQGVDTQYF | TGCGCCAGCAGCAGCGGACAGGGTGTGGATACGCAGTATTTT
TRBJ2-6 | NA | NA | TRBV4-2 | CASSQDGLATGPGANVLTF | TGTGCCAGCAGCCAAGATGGTCTAGCGACGGGGCCTGGGGCCAACGTCCTGACTTTC
TRBJ2-3 | NA | TRBD2 | TRBV6-1 | CASSETGLAGGNTDTQYF | TGTGCCAGCAGTGAGACCGGACTAGCGGGGGGAAACACAGATACGCAGTATTTT
TRBJ1-5 | NA | TRBD1 | TRBV6-5 | CATTGGYGQPQHF | TGTGCCACAACAGGGGGCTATGGTCAGCCCCAGCATTTT
TRBJ2-7 | NA | NA | TRBV7-2 | CASSPPGYEQYF | TGTGCCAGCAGCCCCCCAGGTTACGAGCAGTACTTC
TRBJ2-7 | few | NA | TRBV19 | CASSEPPSYEQYF | TGTGCCAGTAGCGAGCCACCCTCCTACGAGCAGTACTTC
TRBJ2-3 | NA | NA | TRBV24-1 | CATSTASSTDTQYF | TGTGCCACCAGCACGGCTAGCAGCACAGATACGCAGTATTTT
TRBJ1-5 | NA | NA | TRBV27 | CASGQSSNQPQHF | TGTGCCAGCGGGCAGAGTAGCAATCAGCCCCAGCATTTT
TRBJ2-3 | NA | NA | TRBV4-1 | CASSHQGVSESDTQYF | TGCGCCAGCAGCCACCAAGGAGTTAGCGAATCAGATACGCAGTATTTT
TRBJ2-2 | once | TRBD2 | TRBV18 | CASSPTTGGAYTGELFF | TGTGCCAGCTCACCTACCACCGGGGGGGCCTACACCGGGGAGCTGTTTTTT
TRBJ1-5 | few | NA | TRBV5-6 | CASSPEGRRGNQPQHF | TGTGCCAGCAGCCCAGAGGGGAGGCGGGGTAATCAGCCCCAGCATTTT
TRBJ2-2 | once | TRBD1 | TRBV7-3 | CASSGQGPQIAGELFF | TGTGCCAGCAGCGGACAGGGCCCACAGATCGCCGGGGAGCTGTTTTTT
TRBJ2-7 | once | NA | TRBV3-1/TRBV3-2 | CASSPGTANYEQYF | TGTGCCAGCAGCCCCGGGACTGCGAACTACGAGCAGTACTTC
TRBJ1-2 | NA | TRBD1 | TRBV11-2 | CASSSGTGFGYTF | TGTGCCAGCAGCTCCGGGACAGGTTTTGGCTACACCTTC
TRBJ2-7 | many | TRBD1 | TRBV5-4 | CASSSQGLIYEQYF | TGTGCCAGCAGCTCACAGGGGCTAATCTACGAGCAGTACTTC
TRBJ1-1 | once | NA | TRBV19 | CASSWGGTEAFF | TGTGCCAGTAGTTGGGGGGGAACTGAAGCTTTCTTT
TRBJ1-1 | NA | NA | TRBV6-6 | CASNNRLGTEAFF | TGTGCCAGCAATAACAGGCTAGGGACTGAAGCTTTCTTT
TRBJ1-2 | NA | NA | TRBV30 | CAWRGLTNRQVF | TGTGCCTGGAGGGGCCTAACCAATAGACAGGTTTTC
TRBJ1-5 | NA | TRBD1 | TRBV5-4 | CASSFGTGLNQPQHF | TGTGCCAGCAGTTTTGGGACAGGGCTCAATCAGCCCCAGCATTTT
TRBJ2-2 | NA | NA | TRBV4-1 | CASSQDGRGGGGVGELFF | TGCGCCAGCAGCCAAGATGGGCGAGGCGGAGGGGGGGTCGGGGAGCTGTTTTTT
TRBJ2-6 | NA | NA | TRBV5-6 | CASSFISGANVLTF | TGTGCCAGCAGCTTCATCTCTGGGGCCAACGTCCTGACTTTC
TRBJ2-7 | NA | NA | TRBV6-5 | CASSSRYYEQYF | TGTGCCAGCAGTTCGCGATACTACGAGCAGTACTTC
TRBJ1-5 | NA | TRBD1 | TRBV28 | CASNFGGGGGQPQHF | TGTGCCAGCAATTTCGGTGGAGGGGGCGGGCAGCCCCAGCATTTT
TRBJ1-2 | NA | NA | TRBV28 | CASITGGSGAYGYTF | TGTGCCAGCATTACTGGAGGGTCAGGTGCCTATGGCTACACCTTC
TRBJ2-7 | NA | NA | TRBV5-6 | CASSLKAQTPVYEQYF | TGTGCCAGCAGCTTGAAGGCGCAGACTCCTGTTTACGAGCAGTACTTC
TRBJ2-2 | NA | NA | TRBV3-1/TRBV3-2 | CASSQVPGPGELFF | TGTGCCAGCAGCCAAGTCCCAGGCCCCGGGGAGCTGTTTTTT
TRBJ1-2 | NA | TRBD1 | TRBV28 | CASSSKKPPGTDYGYTF | TGTGCCAGCAGTTCCAAGAAACCTCCCGGGACAGATTATGGCTACACCTTC
TRBJ1-1 | NA | TRBD1 | TRBV30 | CACLSGTGGTRQGAFF | TGTGCCTGCCTCTCCGGGACAGGGGGGACTAGACAGGGAGCTTTCTTT
TRBJ1-5 | NA | NA | TRBV7-9 | CASSSHSRGSPQHF | TGTGCCAGCAGCTCCCATTCCCGGGGGTCGCCCCAGCATTTT
TRBJ2-2 | NA | TRBD1 | TRBV30 | CAWRQYGQGTGELFF | TGTGCCTGGCGTCAGTATGGACAGGGTACCGGGGAGCTGTTTTTT
TRBJ2-2 | NA | NA | TRBV7-9 | CASSPYTGELFF | TGTGCCAGCAGCCCCTATACCGGGGAGCTGTTTTTT
TRBJ1-5 | NA | NA | TRBV5-8 | CASSPWSGGSNQPQHF | TGTGCCAGCAGCCCCTGGTCCGGGGGTAGCAATCAGCCCCAGCATTTT
TRBJ1-2 | NA | TRBD1 | TRBV6-5 | CASSYSTRQGARGYTF | TGTGCCAGCAGTTACTCAACCCGTCAGGGGGCGAGGGGCTACACCTTC
TRBJ1-1 | NA | TRBD1 | TRBV7-8 | CASSSLTGANTEAFF | TGTGCCAGCAGCTCGCTGACAGGGGCGAACACTGAAGCTTTCTTT
TRBJ2-5 | NA | NA | TRBV12-3/TRBV12-4 | CASSLSEGTQYF | TGTGCCAGCAGTTTGAGCGAAGGGACCCAGTACTTC